This section outlines one T cell receptor (beta chain) sequence together with its context. Its target is not known. Sorted-subset replicate PCR reactions contained 150 to 200 ng DNA, corresponding to 29,000 or so T cell genomes. Profiled with immunoSEQ multiplex PCR; TCRdb holds only in-frame clones, not every one. The data show 2,500,000 or so clones, 90% to 95% seen once. The entry originates in a study of shared clonotypes between healthy human individuals. Study at large: Per-donor plates numbered three CD4 naive, three CD4 memory, two CD8 naive and one CD8 memory.

The investigators split CD4+ cells into a CD45RA+ naive subset and a CD45RA-negative memory subset. General study points: Compared with clonotypes that all four donors shared, non-shared clonotypes had lower generation probabilities.

The sequencing input was naive CD4+ T cells from PBMCs. The subset was: CD45RA+ positively selected. The sequence came from a man aged 18 to 29 in good health. Some clones in this sample may be carry-over from other donors' samples.

CDR3 in DNA: TGTGCCAGTAGTATCGCTAGCGGGAGGGCCTCAGATACGCAGTATTTT. As protein: CASSIASGRASDTQYF. The chain combines TRBV19 with TRBJ2-3; 12 nucleotides agree with TRBD2. Per germline, CDR1 LNHDA and CDR2 SQIVND (reference sequence). J gave up 4 bases and V 3 bases, and 5 bases lay outside the gene matches. The length of the CDR3 is 16 residues.